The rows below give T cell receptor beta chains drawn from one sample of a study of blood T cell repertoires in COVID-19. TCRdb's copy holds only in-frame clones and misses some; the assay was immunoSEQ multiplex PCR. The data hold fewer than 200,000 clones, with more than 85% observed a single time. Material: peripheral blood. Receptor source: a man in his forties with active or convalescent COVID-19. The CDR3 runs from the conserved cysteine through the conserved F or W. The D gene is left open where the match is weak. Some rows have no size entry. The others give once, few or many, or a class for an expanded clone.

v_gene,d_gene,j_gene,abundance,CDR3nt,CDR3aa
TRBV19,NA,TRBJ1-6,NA,TGTGCCAGTAGTGTACAGCTTAATTCACCCCTCCACTTT,CASSVQLNSPLHF
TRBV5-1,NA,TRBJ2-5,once,TGCGCCAGCAGCTTGTGGTCAGGGGAGGAGACCCAGTACTTC,CASSLWSGEETQYF
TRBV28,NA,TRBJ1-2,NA,TGTGCCAGCAGTGGTACAGGGATCTTTGGCTACACCTTC,CASSGTGIFGYTF
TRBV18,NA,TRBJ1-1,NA,TGTGCCAGCTCACCTGAGGGAGAAACGGCTTTCTTT,CASSPEGETAFF
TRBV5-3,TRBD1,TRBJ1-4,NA,TGTGCCAGAAGCCCGACCTCGGACAGGGCGAGCGAAAAACTGTTTTTT,CARSPTSDRASEKLFF
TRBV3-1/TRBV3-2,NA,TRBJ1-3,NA,TGTGCCAGCAGCCACGGAGAAAACACCATATATTTT,CASSHGENTIYF
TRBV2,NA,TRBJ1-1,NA,TGTGCCAGCATCCAGGCGAACACTGAAGCTTTCTTT,CASIQANTEAFF
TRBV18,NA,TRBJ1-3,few,TGTGCCAGCTCGGCCATCGAAGGGGGCTCTGGAAACACCATATATTTT,CASSAIEGGSGNTIYF
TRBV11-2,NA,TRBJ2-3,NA,TGTGCCAGCAGCGCCGGTCATACGCAGTATTTT,CASSAGHTQYF
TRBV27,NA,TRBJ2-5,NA,TGTGCCAGCAGTTTACAGGGACAAGAGACCCAGTACTTC,CASSLQGQETQYF
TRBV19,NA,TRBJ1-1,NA,TGTGCCAGCAGGGAAGGATACACTGAAGCTTTCTTT,CASREGYTEAFF
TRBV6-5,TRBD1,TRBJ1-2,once,TGTGCCAGCAGCCCACGACAGGGTGGTGCGGGCTACACCTTC,CASSPRQGGAGYTF
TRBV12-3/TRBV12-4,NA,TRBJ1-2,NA,TGTGCCAGCAGTGCCACACCCAACTATGGCTACACCTTC,CASSATPNYGYTF
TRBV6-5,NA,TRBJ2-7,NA,TGTGCCAGCAGTTACACCGACAAGGGGGACGAGCAGTACTTC,CASSYTDKGDEQYF
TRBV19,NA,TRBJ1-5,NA,TGTGCCAGTAGTATGGGGAGGAATCAGCCCCAGCATTTT,CASSMGRNQPQHF
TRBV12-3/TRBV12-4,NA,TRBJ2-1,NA,TGTGCCAGCACCAGGGGAAGCGAGCAGTTCTTC,CASTRGSEQFF
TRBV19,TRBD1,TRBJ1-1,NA,TGTGCCAGTAGAACAGGGGGCGTTGGCACTGAAGCTTTCTTT,CASRTGGVGTEAFF
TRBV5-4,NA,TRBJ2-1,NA,TGTGCCAGCAGCTTGGACCAAGGGGCTTACAATGAGCAGTTCTTC,CASSLDQGAYNEQFF
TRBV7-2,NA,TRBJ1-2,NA,TGTGCCAGCAGTTTCTTAAACCTGTGGACAGACTTACACCCCTCTGGCTACACCTTC,CASSFLNLWTDLHPSGYTF
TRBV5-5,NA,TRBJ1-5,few,TGTGCCAGCAGCTTGGCGGGGGGGGCAGGACAGCCCCAGCATTTT,CASSLAGGAGQPQHF
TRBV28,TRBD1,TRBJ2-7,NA,TGTGCCAGCAGTCGGACAGGACTCTACGAGCAGTACTTC,CASSRTGLYEQYF
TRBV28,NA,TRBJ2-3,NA,TGTGCCAGCCGATCGACTCTAGGGGGGGCCGGCACGCAGTATTTT,CASRSTLGGAGTQYF
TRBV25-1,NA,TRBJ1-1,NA,TGTGCCAGCAGTGAATCAGACGGCCGGGATGAAGCTTTCTTT,CASSESDGRDEAFF
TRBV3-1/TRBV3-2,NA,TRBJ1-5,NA,TGTGCCAGCAGCCAAGCTTGGGGAGGGCCTCAGCCCCAGCATTTT,CASSQAWGGPQPQHF
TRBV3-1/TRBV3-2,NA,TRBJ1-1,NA,TGTGCCAGCAGCCGCGATGCGGGGGTCGCTTTCTTT,CASSRDAGVAFF
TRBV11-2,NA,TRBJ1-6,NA,TGTGCCAGCAGCGTATGGACAGCTAGTTCACCCCTCCACTTT,CASSVWTASSPLHF